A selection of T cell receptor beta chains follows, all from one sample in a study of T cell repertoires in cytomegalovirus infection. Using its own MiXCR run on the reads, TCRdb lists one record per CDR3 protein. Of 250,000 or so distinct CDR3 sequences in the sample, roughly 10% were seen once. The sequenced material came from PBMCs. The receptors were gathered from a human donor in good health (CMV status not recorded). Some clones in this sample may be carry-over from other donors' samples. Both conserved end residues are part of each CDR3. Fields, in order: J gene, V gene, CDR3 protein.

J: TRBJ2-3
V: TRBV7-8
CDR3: CASSLSGLGGSTDTQYF

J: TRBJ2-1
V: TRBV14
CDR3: CASNPTGPGEQFF

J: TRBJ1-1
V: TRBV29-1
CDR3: CSATDQRAFF

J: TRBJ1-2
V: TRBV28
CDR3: CASSLGANYGYTF

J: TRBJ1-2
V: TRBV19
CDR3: CASSSGHTSYGYTF

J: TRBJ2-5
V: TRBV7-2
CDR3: CASSLSQVRGDETQYF

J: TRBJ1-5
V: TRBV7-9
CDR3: CASSLDGGHQPQHF

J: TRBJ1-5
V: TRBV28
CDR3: CASSRRQGGQPQHF

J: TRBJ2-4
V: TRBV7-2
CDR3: CASSLVSGGNIQYF

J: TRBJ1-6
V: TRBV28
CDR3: CATQTGAGSPLHF

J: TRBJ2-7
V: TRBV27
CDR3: CASSFMDSYEQYF

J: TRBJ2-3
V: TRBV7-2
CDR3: CASSGGIGADTQYF

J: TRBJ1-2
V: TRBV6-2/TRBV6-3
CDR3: CASRPGQLYGYTF

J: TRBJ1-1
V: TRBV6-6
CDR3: CASSYQNSEAFF

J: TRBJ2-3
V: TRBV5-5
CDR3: CASSLERAGDTQYF

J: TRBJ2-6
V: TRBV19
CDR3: CASSVDLQGVGANVLTF

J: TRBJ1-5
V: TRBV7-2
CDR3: CASSRTVSNQPQHF

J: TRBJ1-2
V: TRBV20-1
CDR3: CSARVGAGYTF

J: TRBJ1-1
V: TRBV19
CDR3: CASSLDRDTEAFF

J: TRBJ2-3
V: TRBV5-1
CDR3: CASSTIDTQYF

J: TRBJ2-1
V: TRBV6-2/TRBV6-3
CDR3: CASSYRGGEQFF

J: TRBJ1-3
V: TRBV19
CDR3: CASSLQGGPRNTIYF

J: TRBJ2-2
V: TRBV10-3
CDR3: CAISETGELFF

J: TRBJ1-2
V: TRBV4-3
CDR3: CASSQSGVRGYTF

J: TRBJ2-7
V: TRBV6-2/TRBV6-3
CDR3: CASRPDGSREYEQYF

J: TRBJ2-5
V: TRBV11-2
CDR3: CASSREMGLETQYF

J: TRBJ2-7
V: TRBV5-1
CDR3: CASSVGDGFYEQYF

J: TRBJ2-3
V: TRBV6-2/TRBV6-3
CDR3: CASSLAGTSTDTQYF

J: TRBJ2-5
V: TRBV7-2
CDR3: CASSSASGREETQYF

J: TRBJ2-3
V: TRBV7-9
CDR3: CASSAGASTDTQYF

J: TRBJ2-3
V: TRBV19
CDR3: CASSIAGAGADTQYF

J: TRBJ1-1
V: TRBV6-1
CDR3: CASRDYSWTEAFF

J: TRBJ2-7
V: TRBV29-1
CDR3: CSVEGVLNEQYF

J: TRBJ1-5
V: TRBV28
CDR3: CASGQIRVTNQPQHF

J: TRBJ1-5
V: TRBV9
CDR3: CASSVGVAGNQPQHF

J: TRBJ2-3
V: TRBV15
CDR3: CATSRDADTQYF

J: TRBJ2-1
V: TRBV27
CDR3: CASSSRQAWRYNEQFF

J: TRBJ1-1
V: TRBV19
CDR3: CASSMGTGFGTEAFF

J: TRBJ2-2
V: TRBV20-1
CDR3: CSARVTTNTGELFF

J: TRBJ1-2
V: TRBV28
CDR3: CASSGSTGAIFRYTF

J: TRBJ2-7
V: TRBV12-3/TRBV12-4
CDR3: CAVSSGGGRPYEQYF

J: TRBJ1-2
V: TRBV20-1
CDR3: CSAPAQANYGYTF

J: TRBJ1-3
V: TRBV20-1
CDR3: CSLQGTSGNTIYF

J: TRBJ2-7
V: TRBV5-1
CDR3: CASSSQGLEQYF

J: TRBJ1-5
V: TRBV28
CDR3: CASSFYRSANNQPQHF

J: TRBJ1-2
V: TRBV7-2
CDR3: CASSHNRFRTNYGYTF

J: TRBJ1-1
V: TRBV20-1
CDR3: CSARDTTGGGLNTEAFF

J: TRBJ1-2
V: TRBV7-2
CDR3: CASSLVGFGYGYTF

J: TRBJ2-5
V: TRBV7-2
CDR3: CASSHGRDEETQYF

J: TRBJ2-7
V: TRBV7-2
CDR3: CASSPKKAGTSGIDEQYF

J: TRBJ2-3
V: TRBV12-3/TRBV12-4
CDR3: CASSLTSGGSTDTQYF

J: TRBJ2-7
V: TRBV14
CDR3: CASSPTLRGRIYEQYF

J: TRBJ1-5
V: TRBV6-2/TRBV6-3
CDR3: CASRQQGYQPQHF

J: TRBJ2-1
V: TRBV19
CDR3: CASSTHLTGGNEQFF

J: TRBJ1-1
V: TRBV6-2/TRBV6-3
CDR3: CASTIKVGNTEAFF

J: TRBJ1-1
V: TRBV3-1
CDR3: CASSLYTDGGEAFF

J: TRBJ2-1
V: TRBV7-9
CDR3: CASSYGANYNEQFF

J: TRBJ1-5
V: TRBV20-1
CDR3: CSAPTGSGLGQPQHF